This is a list of T cell receptor beta chains from one sample in a study of OX40 agonist ivuxolimab in advanced cancers. Sequenced by immunoSEQ multiplex PCR; TCRdb stores in-frame clones only, minus some. The sample includes about 47,000 clones, about 81% of them seen just once. This specimen consisted of CD4+ or CD8+ T cells sorted from blood, obtained in a trial of the OX40 agonist ivuxolimab. These receptors were taken from an adult with an advanced solid tumor such as melanoma, head and neck, liver or kidney cancer. Both conserved end residues are trimmed from each CDR3. The order of the fields is J gene, CDR3 length, V gene, CDR3 protein.

>TRBJ1-2|14|TRBV10-3
AISESKGDRFYGYT
>TRBJ2-2|13|TRBV6-5
ASTRGTRNTGELF
>TRBJ1-2|10|TRBV10-1
ASSDGGDGYT
>TRBJ1-6|13|TRBV11-2
ASSPPRSYNSPLH
>TRBJ2-2|12|TRBV30
AWSPREAPGELF
>TRBJ2-5|13|TRBV5-5
ASSLDQWVSETQY
>.|14|TRBV4-1
ASSQDLAGGRYEQY
>TRBJ1-2|10|TRBV28
ASSLLNYGYT
>TRBJ2-2|13|TRBV6-5
ASRGLAGVSGELF
>TRBJ1-1|9|TRBV6-5
ASDRDGRAF
>TRBJ2-1|12|TRBV7-9
ASSLTQGDNEQF
>TRBJ2-5|14|TRBV15
ATSRGGRASQETQY
>TRBJ2-7|11|TRBV28
ASSLDRGYEQY
>TRBJ1-5|13|TRBV27
ASSFRGLGNQPQH
>TRBJ1-6|13|TRBV11-2
ASSLGRIKHSPLH
>TRBJ1-1|12|TRBV18
ASSPETGNTEAF
>TRBJ2-1|13|TRBV5-4
ASSLTLAGGLEQF
>TRBJ2-7|14|TRBV27
ASRPLGSGSSYEQY
>TRBJ2-1|13|TRBV14
ASSQAGGPWNEQF
>TRBJ1-3|13|TRBV4-3
ASSQARDSGNTIY
>TRBJ1-4|12|TRBV15
ATSRGGTSEKLF
>TRBJ2-4|11|TRBV7-2
ASSTAGGEIQY
>TRBJ2-1|14|TRBV18
ASSPGTQASYNEQF
>TRBJ2-3|12|TRBV19
ASGRVHGTDTQY
>TRBJ1-5|11|TRBV9
ASSVEGRGPQH
>TRBJ2-7|10|TRBV29-1
SVRGSHYEQY
>TRBJ2-7|11|TRBV5-8
ASSSTGVREQY
>TRBJ2-1|14|TRBV10-3
AISESLRGAYNEQF
>TRBJ1-1|6|TRBV20-1
SVRGAF
>TRBJ2-7|11|TRBV7-9
ASSLVGAYEQY
>TRBJ1-2|15|TRBV4-3
ASSQDRQPIANYGYT
>TRBJ1-5|13|TRBV19
ASSEDREIDQPQH
>TRBJ2-5|12|TRBV11-3
ASSPGQGKETQY
>TRBJ2-3|11|TRBV15
ATSRDPGNTQY
>TRBJ2-1|13|TRBV4-2
ASSPPGEHGNEQF
>TRBJ2-5|12|TRBV7-9
ASSPGPAQETQY
>TRBJ1-5|12|TRBV28
ASARGGSNQPQH
>TRBJ2-3|19|TRBV13
ASSLILSSHNGTTDTDTQY
>TRBJ1-5|12|TRBV15
ATSPGVSNQPQH
>TRBJ2-7|13|TRBV5-1
ASSPLAADTYEQY
>TRBJ1-5|11|TRBV7-2
ASSRGVREPQH
>TRBJ2-7|12|TRBV7-2
ASSLVAVTYEQY
>TRBJ2-7|13|TRBV7-2
ASSLGLAGDYEQY
>TRBJ1-5|11|TRBV2
ASSGESNQPQH
>TRBJ2-7|13|TRBV21-1
ASSKTLDRRYEQY
>TRBJ2-2|13|TRBV28
ASIPGQPNTGELF
>TRBJ2-7|11|TRBV11-2
ASTSSPQGEQY
>TRBJ2-1|17|TRBV7-9
ASSPSVRLAGAHYNEQF
>TRBJ2-7|13|TRBV6-5
ASSYSPAGAYEQY
>TRBJ1-3|13|TRBV7-2
ASSGQVHSGNTIY
>TRBJ2-2|13|TRBV7-8
ASSLGGGGTGELF
>TRBJ2-1|13|TRBV11-2
ASSLLAGVYNEQF
>TRBJ2-1|11|TRBV30
AGGLAGGNEQF
>TRBJ2-7|13|TRBV4-3
ASSQLAAGGYEQY
>TRBJ2-7|13|TRBV5-8
ASSPFGSGPYEQY
>TRBJ2-1|12|TRBV4-1
ATQDGSSYNEQF
>TRBJ1-4|12|TRBV19
ASSPTSFGEKLF
>TRBJ1-6|12|TRBV27
ASSLTPRKSTLH
>TRBJ2-6|14|TRBV5-1
ASSLKRASGANVLT